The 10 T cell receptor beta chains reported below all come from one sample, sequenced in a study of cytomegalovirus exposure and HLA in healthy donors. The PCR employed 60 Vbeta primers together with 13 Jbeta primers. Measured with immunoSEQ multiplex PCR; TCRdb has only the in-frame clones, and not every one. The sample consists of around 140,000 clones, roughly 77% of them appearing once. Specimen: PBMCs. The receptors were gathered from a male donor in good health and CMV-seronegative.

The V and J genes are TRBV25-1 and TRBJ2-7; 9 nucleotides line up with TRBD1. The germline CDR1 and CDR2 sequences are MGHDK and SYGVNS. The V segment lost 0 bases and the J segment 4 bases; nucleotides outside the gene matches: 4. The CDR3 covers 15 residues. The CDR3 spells CASSEYRDRGYEQYF. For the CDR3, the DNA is TGTGCCAGCAGTGAATATAGAGACAGGGGGTACGAGCAGTACTTC.

In DNA, the CDR3 is TGTGCCAGCAGCCCCGGGACTAGCGGTCTCGATGAGCAGTTCTTC. Encoded protein: CASSPGTSGLDEQFF. The chain couples TRBV6-6 to TRBJ2-1; TRBD2 agrees at 11 bases. This CDR3 comprises 15 residues. Unmatched junction bases numbered 9, after V lost 6 bases and J lost 8 bases. Germline V CDR1 and CDR2: MNHNY, SVGAGI (reference sequence).

For the CDR3, the DNA is TGTGCCAGCAGCTTATACCAGGGGCGGGTCAAAAACATTCAGTACTTC. This gives the protein CASSLYQGRVKNIQYF. The chain links TRBV7-2 to TRBJ2-4, with D maybe TRBD1 (6 bases). This CDR3 has 16 amino acids. CDR1 is SGHTA, CDR2 FQGNSA, per germline. Trimming pared 2 bases from V and 3 bases from J, leaving 14 bases between.

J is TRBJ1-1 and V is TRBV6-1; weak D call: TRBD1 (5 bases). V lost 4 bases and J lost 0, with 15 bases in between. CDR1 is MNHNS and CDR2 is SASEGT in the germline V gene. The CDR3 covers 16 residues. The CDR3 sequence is CASSVVQGFMNTEAFF. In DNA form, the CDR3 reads TGTGCCAGCAGTGTGGTGCAGGGTTTCATGAACACTGAAGCTTTCTTT.

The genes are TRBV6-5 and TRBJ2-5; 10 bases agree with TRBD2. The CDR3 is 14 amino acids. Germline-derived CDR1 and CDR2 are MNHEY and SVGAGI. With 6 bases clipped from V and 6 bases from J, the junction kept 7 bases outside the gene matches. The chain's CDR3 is CASRQAGGMKTQYF. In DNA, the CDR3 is TGTGCCAGCAGACAAGCGGGGGGGATGAAGACCCAGTACTTC.

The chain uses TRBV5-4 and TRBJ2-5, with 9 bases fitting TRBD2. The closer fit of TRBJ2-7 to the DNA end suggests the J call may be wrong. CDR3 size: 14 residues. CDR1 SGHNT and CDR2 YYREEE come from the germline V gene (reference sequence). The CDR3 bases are TGTGCCAGCAGCTTGACTAGCGGGCCCTACGAGCAGTACTTC. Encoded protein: CASSLTSGPYEQYF.

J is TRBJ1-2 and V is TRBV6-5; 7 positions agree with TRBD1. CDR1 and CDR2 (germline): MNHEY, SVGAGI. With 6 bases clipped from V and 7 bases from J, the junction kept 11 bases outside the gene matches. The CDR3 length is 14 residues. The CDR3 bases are TGTGCCAGCAGCCTCGACAGGGTAGATGGTGGCTACACCTTC. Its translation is CASSLDRVDGGYTF.

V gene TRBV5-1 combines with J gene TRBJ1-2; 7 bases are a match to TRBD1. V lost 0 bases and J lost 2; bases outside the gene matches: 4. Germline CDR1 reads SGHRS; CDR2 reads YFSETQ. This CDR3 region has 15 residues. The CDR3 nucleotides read TGCGCCAGCAGCTTGGATGGCAGGGGGAACTATGGCTACACCTTC. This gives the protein CASSLDGRGNYGYTF. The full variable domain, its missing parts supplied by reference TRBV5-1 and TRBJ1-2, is KAGVTQTPRYLIKTRGQQVTLSCSPISGHRSVSWYQQTPGQGLQFLFEYFSETQRNKGNFPGRFSGRQFSNSRSEMNVSTLELGDSALYLCASSLDGRGNYGYTFGSGTRLTVV.

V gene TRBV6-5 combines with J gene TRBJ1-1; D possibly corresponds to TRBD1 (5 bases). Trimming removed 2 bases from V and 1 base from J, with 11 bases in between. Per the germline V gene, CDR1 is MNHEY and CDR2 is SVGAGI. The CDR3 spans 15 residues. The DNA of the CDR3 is TGTGCCAGCAGTTACAGAGACAGCTGGAACACTGAAGCTTTCTTT. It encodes CASSYRDSWNTEAFF.

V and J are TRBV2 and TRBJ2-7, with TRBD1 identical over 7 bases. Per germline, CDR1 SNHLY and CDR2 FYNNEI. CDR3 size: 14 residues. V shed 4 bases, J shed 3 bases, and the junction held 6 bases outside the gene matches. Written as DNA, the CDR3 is TGTGCCAGCAGTGGAGGGACAGATCACTACGAGCAGTACTTC. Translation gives CASSGGTDHYEQYF. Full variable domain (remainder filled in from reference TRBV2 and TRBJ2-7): EPEVTQTPSHQVTQMGQEVILRCVPISNHLYFYWYRQILGQKVEFLVSFYNNEISEKSEIFDDQFSVERPDGSNFTLKIRSTKLEDSAMYFCASSGGTDHYEQYFGPGTRLTVT.